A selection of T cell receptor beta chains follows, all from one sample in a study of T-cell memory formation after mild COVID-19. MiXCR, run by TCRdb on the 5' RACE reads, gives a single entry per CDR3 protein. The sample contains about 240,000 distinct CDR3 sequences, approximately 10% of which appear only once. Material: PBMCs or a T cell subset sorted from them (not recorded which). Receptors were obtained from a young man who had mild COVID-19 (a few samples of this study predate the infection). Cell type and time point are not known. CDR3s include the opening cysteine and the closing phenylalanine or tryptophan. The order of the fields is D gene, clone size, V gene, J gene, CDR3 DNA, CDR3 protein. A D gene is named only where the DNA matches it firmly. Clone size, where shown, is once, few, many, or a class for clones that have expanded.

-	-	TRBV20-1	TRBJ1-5	TGCAGTGCTAGAAACAGCCTGGAACTGTATAGCAATCAGCCCCAGCATTTT	CSARNSLELYSNQPQHF
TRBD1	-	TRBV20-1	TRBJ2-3	TGCAGTGCCTCCGGGACAGTCAACACAGATACGCAGTATTTT	CSASGTVNTDTQYF
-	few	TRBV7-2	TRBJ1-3	TGTGCCAGCAGCTTATCAGGGAGGGAAAACACCATATATTTT	CASSLSGRENTIYF
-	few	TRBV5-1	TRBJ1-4	TGCGCCAGCAGCTTGGGGCAGAGAAATGAAAAACTGTTTTTT	CASSLGQRNEKLFF
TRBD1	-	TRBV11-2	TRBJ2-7	TGTGCCAGCAGCTTAGTCCCCGGGGGGGGGACAGGGGGGTACGAGCAGTACTTC	CASSLVPGGGTGGYEQYF
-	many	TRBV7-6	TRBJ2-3	TGTGCCAGCAGCTTAGCGCCGGGCACAGATACGCAGTATTTT	CASSLAPGTDTQYF
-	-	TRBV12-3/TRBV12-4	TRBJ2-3	TGTGCCAGCAGGGGCAGGGCGTTCAACACAGATACGCAGTATTTT	CASRGRAFNTDTQYF
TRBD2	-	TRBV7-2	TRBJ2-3	TGTGCCAGCAGCTCCCTCCGGGGGGGCGGGACTACGCAGTATTTT	CASSSLRGGGTTQYF
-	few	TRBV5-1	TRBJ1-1	TGCGCCAGCAGCTCGTCAGGGAGCACTGAAGCTTTCTTT	CASSSSGSTEAFF
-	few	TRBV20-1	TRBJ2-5	TGCAGTGCCAACCGCGGGGAGGAGACCCAGTACTTC	CSANRGEETQYF
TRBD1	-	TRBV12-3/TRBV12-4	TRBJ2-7	TGTGCCAGCAGGCCGGGACAGGCCTACGAGCAGTACTTC	CASRPGQAYEQYF
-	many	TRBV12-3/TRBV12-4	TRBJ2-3	TGTGCCAGCAGTTTTCCCCGATCGAGCGGAGATACGCAGTATTTT	CASSFPRSSGDTQYF
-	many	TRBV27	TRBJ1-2	TGTGCCAGCAGTTCGGTCAGGGACTATGGCTACACCTTC	CASSSVRDYGYTF
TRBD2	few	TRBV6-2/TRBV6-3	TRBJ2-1	TGTGCCAGCAGTCGACTAGCGGGGGGTAGGAATGAGCAGTTCTTC	CASSRLAGGRNEQFF
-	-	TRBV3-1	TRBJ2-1	TGTGCCAGCAGCCATGTTACTTTAGGCTCCTACAATGAGCAGTTCTTC	CASSHVTLGSYNEQFF
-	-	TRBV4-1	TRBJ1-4	TGCGCCAGCAGCCGGTCCGAGGGTGTTGGAAAACTGTTTTTT	CASSRSEGVGKLFF
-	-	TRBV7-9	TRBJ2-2	TGTGCCAGCAGCTTTAGTATGATCAACACCGGGGAGCTGTTTTTT	CASSFSMINTGELFF
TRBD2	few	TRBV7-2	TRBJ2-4	TGTGCCAGCAGCTACGGACTAGCGGGAACACAGGCCAAAAACATTCAGTACTTC	CASSYGLAGTQAKNIQYF
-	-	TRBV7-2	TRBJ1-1	TGTGCCAGCAGCTTAAGGCGCGGGCCGTACACTGAAGCTTTCTTT	CASSLRRGPYTEAFF
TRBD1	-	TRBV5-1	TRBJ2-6	TGCGCCAGCAGCTCCGGGACAGGGCGGGGAGGGGCCAACGTCCTGACTTTC	CASSSGTGRGGANVLTF
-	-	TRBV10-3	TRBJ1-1	TGTGCCATCAGTCCTCCAGGGGACACTGAAGCTTTCTTT	CAISPPGDTEAFF
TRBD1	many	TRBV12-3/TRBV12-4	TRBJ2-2	TGTGCCAGCAGTTTGAAAGGGGGCTTACGAACCGGGGAGCTGTTTTTT	CASSLKGGLRTGELFF
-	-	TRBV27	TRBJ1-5	TGTGCCAGCAGTTTCGGCGGGGGAGGGTCTCAGCCCCAGCATTTT	CASSFGGGGSQPQHF
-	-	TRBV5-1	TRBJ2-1	TGCGCCAGCAGCTTGAGGGTAAGGGGTTCCTACAATGAGCAGTTCTTC	CASSLRVRGSYNEQFF
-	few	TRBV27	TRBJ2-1	TGTGCCAGCAGTCTAAATGGTGAGCAGTTCTTC	CASSLNGEQFF
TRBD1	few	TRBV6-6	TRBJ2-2	TGTGCCAGCAGGGATAACAGGGGGCGCGACACCGGGGAGCTGTTTTTT	CASRDNRGRDTGELFF
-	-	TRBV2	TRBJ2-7	TGTGCCAGCAGTTTTCACCCAGGCGAGCAGTACTTC	CASSFHPGEQYF
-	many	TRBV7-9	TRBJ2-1	TGTGCCAGCAGCTTAGAGTTTAATGAGCAGTTCTTC	CASSLEFNEQFF
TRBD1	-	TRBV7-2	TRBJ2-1	TGTGCCAGCAGCGCCTACCAGGGGGTCTATAATGAGCAGTTCTTC	CASSAYQGVYNEQFF
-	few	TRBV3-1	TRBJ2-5	TGTGCCAGCAGCCCGACAGGTCCGCAAGAGACCCAGTACTTC	CASSPTGPQETQYF
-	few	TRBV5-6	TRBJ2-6	TGTGCCAGCATAAGGAGGGTTCCTGGGGCCAACGTCCTGACTTTC	CASIRRVPGANVLTF
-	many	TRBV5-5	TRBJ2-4	TGTGCCAGCAGCTTGGCAGTCGGGGGACAGCAGTACTTC	CASSLAVGGQQYF
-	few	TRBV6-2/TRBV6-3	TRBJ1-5	TGTGCCAGCACCACCCATACGGGAAGGTATCAGCCCCAGCATTTT	CASTTHTGRYQPQHF
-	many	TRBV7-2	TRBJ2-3	TGTGCCAGCAGCTTAGCCCGAGACAGATACACAGATACGCAGTATTTT	CASSLARDRYTDTQYF
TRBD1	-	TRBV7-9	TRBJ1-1	TGTGCCAGCAGTCTTTCAGGGGGTCCTGAAGCTTTCTTT	CASSLSGGPEAFF
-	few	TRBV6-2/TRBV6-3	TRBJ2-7	TGTGCCAGCAGTTACTCCCGGAACTCCTACGAGCAGTACTTC	CASSYSRNSYEQYF
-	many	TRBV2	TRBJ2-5	TGTGCCAGCAGGACCACAGGGGAGACCCAGTACTTC	CASRTTGETQYF
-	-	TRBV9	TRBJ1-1	TGTGCCAGCAGCGTTCAAACAGAGAGTACTGAAGCTTTCTTT	CASSVQTESTEAFF
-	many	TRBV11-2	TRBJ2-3	TGTGCCAGCAGCCCCCGGGGGAGGAGCCCAGATACGCAGTATTTT	CASSPRGRSPDTQYF
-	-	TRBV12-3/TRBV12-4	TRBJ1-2	TGTGCCAGCAGTTTAGGGGCCACTCGGAATGGCTACACCTTC	CASSLGATRNGYTF
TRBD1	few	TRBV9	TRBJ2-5	TGTGCCAGCAGCTCCCGGACAGGGGTAGGGGAGACCCAGTACTTC	CASSSRTGVGETQYF
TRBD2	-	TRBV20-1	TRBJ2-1	TGCAGTGCTAGAGATAGAAGGAGCGGGGGATACAATGAGCAGTTCTTC	CSARDRRSGGYNEQFF
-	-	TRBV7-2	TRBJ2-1	TGTGCCAGCAGCACCATACAGAGCTCCTACAATGAGCAGTTCTTC	CASSTIQSSYNEQFF
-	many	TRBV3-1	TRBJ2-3	TGTGCCAGCAGCCTCGAAGGAGTTCTGGTGTATTTT	CASSLEGVLVYF
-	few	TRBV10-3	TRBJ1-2	TGTGCCATCAGTGAGTCGGAACGGAATGGCTACACCTTC	CAISESERNGYTF
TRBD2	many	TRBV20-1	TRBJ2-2	TGCAGTGCTAGAGAGCGGGGGGCGAACACCGGGGAGCTGTTTTTT	CSARERGANTGELFF
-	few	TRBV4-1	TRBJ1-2	TGCGCCAGCAGCCGCGGGAATTTAGACTATGGCTACACCTTC	CASSRGNLDYGYTF
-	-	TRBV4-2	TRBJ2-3	TGTGCCAGCAGCCCGGAGCAGCGGCTCCCCCCCACAGATACGCAGTATTTT	CASSPEQRLPPTDTQYF
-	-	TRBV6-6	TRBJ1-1	TGTGCCAGCAGTCAGGTTATAAACACTGAAGCTTTCTTT	CASSQVINTEAFF
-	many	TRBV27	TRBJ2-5	TGTGCCAGCAGTTTTCAGATGCAAGAGACCCAGTACTTC	CASSFQMQETQYF
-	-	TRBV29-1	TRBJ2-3	TGCAGCGTTGGGGTGGCTAGCATCACAGATACGCAGTATTTT	CSVGVASITDTQYF
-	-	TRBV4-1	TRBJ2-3	TGCGCCAGCAGCCAACCGCGAGATACGCAGTATTTT	CASSQPRDTQYF
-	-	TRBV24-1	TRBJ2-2	TGTGCCACCAGTCGCTCACAGGGGAGGGCCGGGGAGCTGTTTTTT	CATSRSQGRAGELFF
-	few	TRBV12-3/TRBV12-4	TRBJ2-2	TGTGCCAGCAGTTTGGAGAGGTGGGACGTCAACACCGGGGAGCTGTTTTTT	CASSLERWDVNTGELFF
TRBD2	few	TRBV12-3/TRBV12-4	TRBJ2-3	TGTGCCAGCAGGGGACTAGCGGGGGGGGCTAGCACAGATACGCAGTATTTT	CASRGLAGGASTDTQYF